This is a list of T cell receptor beta chains from one sample in a study of CD8 T cells in ankylosing spondylitis. Each CDR3 protein is one row after TCRdb ran MiXCR on the 5' RACE reads. The sample consists of over 600,000 distinct CDR3 sequences, around 19% of them appearing once. The sample taken for sequencing was blood, either unsorted or a sorted T cell fraction (not recorded which). These receptor sequences come from a male donor with ankylosing spondylitis. Each CDR3 is given with its conserved first and last residue. The D gene is left open where the match is weak. Size is omitted from some rows. Given values are once, few, many or a class for expanded clones.

TRBD1,-,TRBJ2-3,TRBV28,TGTGCCAGCAGTCCCGACAGGGGGAGGGATACGCAGTATTTT,CASSPDRGRDTQYF
-,-,TRBJ1-6,TRBV12-3/TRBV12-4,TGTGCCAGCAGCCCCAGCGGAAGCAATTCACCCCTCCACTTT,CASSPSGSNSPLHF
-,-,TRBJ2-1,TRBV6-6,TGTGCCAGCTCACCCGGCGTCGATGAGCAGTTCTTC,CASSPGVDEQFF
-,few,TRBJ2-7,TRBV9,TGTGCCAGCAGCGAGGGGACCTCCCGGGCCCACGAGCAGTACTTC,CASSEGTSRAHEQYF
TRBD2,-,TRBJ2-3,TRBV11-2,TGTGCCAGCAGCTGGCGAGCGGGGAGCACAGATACGCAGTATTTT,CASSWRAGSTDTQYF
TRBD2,many,TRBJ2-3,TRBV4-3,TGCGCCAGCAGCCCAACGTATAGCGGGAGCACAGATACGCAGTATTTT,CASSPTYSGSTDTQYF
TRBD1,-,TRBJ2-7,TRBV6-5,TGTGCCAGCAGTTACTCGGACAGGGTGTCTGACGAGCAGTACTTC,CASSYSDRVSDEQYF
-,-,TRBJ1-6,TRBV3-1,TGTGCCAGCAGCCAAGGTGAGGGGAGTTCCTATAATTCACCCCTCCACTTT,CASSQGEGSSYNSPLHF
-,-,TRBJ1-1,TRBV14,-,CASSQDFGLGSFF
-,-,TRBJ1-3,TRBV11-2,TGTGCCAGCAGCTTAGATTGGCAGGTTGGAAACACCATATATTTT,CASSLDWQVGNTIYF
-,few,TRBJ1-2,TRBV18,TGTGCCAGCTCACCACAGAGTACTCCGGGCGGGCAGGGCCATGGCTACACCTTC,CASSPQSTPGGQGHGYTF
-,-,TRBJ1-4,TRBV5-5,TGTGCCAGCAGCCCGACGGCTGAAAAACTGTTTTTT,CASSPTAEKLFF
-,few,TRBJ1-1,TRBV7-9,TGTGCCAGCAGCTTAGCGGGGAACGCTGAAGCTTTCTTT,CASSLAGNAEAFF
-,-,TRBJ1-5,TRBV20-1,TGCAGTGCTAGAGATGCGGGGTCCAATCAGCCCCAGCATTTT,CSARDAGSNQPQHF
-,few,TRBJ1-4,TRBV4-1,TGCGCCAGCAGCCTGACTCCAGGGGTCGCTAATGAAAAACTGTTTTTT,CASSLTPGVANEKLFF
-,few,TRBJ2-1,TRBV29-1,TGCAGCGTTGAGAGGGGGGTTGAGCAGTTCTTC,CSVERGVEQFF
-,few,TRBJ2-1,TRBV5-1,TGCGCCAGCAGCTTGCATGAAACGGACAGCTACAATGAGCAGTTCTTC,CASSLHETDSYNEQFF
-,many,TRBJ2-2,TRBV12-3/TRBV12-4,TGTGCCAGCAGGGCCGGGACACCAAACACCGGGGAGCTGTTTTTT,CASRAGTPNTGELFF
TRBD2,few,TRBJ2-7,TRBV18,TGTGCCAGCTCGCCCACGCTAGCGGGGGTCTCCTACGAGCAGTACTTC,CASSPTLAGVSYEQYF
TRBD2,few,TRBJ2-1,TRBV29-1,TGCAGCGGGAACCTAGCGGCCAATGAGCAGTTCTTC,CSGNLAANEQFF
-,-,TRBJ2-1,TRBV6-2/TRBV6-3,TGTGCCAGCAGTTACTACGGGGGAGTGCAGTTCTTC,CASSYYGGVQFF
-,-,TRBJ1-4,TRBV27,TGTGCCAGCAGTTTGGGAGGGCCCGGAAAACTGTTTTTT,CASSLGGPGKLFF
-,few,TRBJ1-1,TRBV3-1,TGTGCCAGCAGCCGGACAACCGAAGCTTTCTTT,CASSRTTEAFF
-,-,TRBJ1-1,TRBV4-1,TGCGCCAGCAGCCAAGAAGGTGAAGCTTTCTTT,CASSQEGEAFF
-,many,TRBJ1-3,TRBV4-1,TGCGCCAGCAGCCAAGAGAGCTCTGGAAACACCATATATTTT,CASSQESSGNTIYF
TRBD2,-,TRBJ2-1,TRBV5-1,TGCGCCAGCAGCCCCGACGGGGGGTACTCCTACAATGAGCAGTTCTTC,CASSPDGGYSYNEQFF
TRBD2,-,TRBJ2-7,TRBV7-9,TGTGCCAGCAGCTTCCGTAGCGGGAGTGATGACGAGCAGTACTTC,CASSFRSGSDDEQYF